A selection of T cell receptor beta chains follows, all from one sample in a study of molecular identifiers for immune sequencing clone quantification. Via MiXCR, TCRdb re-called the PCR reads, giving one row per CDR3 protein. Of 600,000 to 650,000 distinct CDR3 sequences in the sample, about 20% were seen once. The sample taken for sequencing was naive CD8+ T cells from blood, with Jurkat cell RNA spiked in. The receptors originated from a human donor in good health. Some libraries in this study had Jurkat cell RNA spiked in. Both conserved end residues are part of each CDR3. Fields, in order: V gene, clone size, D gene, J gene, CDR3 DNA, CDR3 protein. A D gene is named only where the DNA matches it firmly. Only part of the rows carry a size: once, few, many, or a class if the clone is expanded.

TRBV9	many	-	TRBJ2-7	TGTGCCAGCAGCGCCCGTGTAAGCTCCTACGAGCAGTACTTC	CASSARVSSYEQYF
TRBV9	many	-	TRBJ1-4	TGTGCCAGCAGCGCAAAGGGAGATGAAAAACTGTTTTTT	CASSAKGDEKLFF
TRBV7-9	-	TRBD2	TRBJ2-3	TGTGCCAGCAGACAAACCTTAGCGGGAGTTGGGACAGATACGCAGTATTTT	CASRQTLAGVGTDTQYF
TRBV18	few	-	TRBJ2-5	TGTGCCAGCTCACCACCGTCGCTAGTGAACGGCTTAAAGACCCAGTACTTC	CASSPPSLVNGLKTQYF
TRBV5-1	few	TRBD2	TRBJ2-7	TGCGCCAGCAGCCCCCTCGGCGGGGGGCTCGAGCAGTACTTC	CASSPLGGGLEQYF
TRBV6-2/TRBV6-3	-	TRBD1	TRBJ1-2	TGTGCCAGCAGTTACGCCCCCGGGACAGCAGATGGCTACACCTTC	CASSYAPGTADGYTF
TRBV11-2	many	-	TRBJ2-7	TGTGCCAGCAGCTTACTTGCCGGCTCCTACGAGCAGTACTTC	CASSLLAGSYEQYF
TRBV27	-	-	TRBJ2-3	TGTGCCAGCAGTAGCGAGCCTAGCACAGATACGCAGTATTTT	CASSSEPSTDTQYF
TRBV4-1	many	-	TRBJ2-7	TGCGCCAGCAGCCAAGATAAAGAACAGGGTTATTACGAGCAGTACTTC	CASSQDKEQGYYEQYF
TRBV2	many	-	TRBJ2-3	TGTGCCAGCAGTGTTTCTAGCAGTAGCACAGATACGCAGTATTTT	CASSVSSSSTDTQYF
TRBV28	many	-	TRBJ1-2	TGTGCCAGCAGTAACCCGGCCGTTGACACCAATGGCTACACCTTC	CASSNPAVDTNGYTF
TRBV11-2	many	TRBD1	TRBJ2-3	TGTGCCAGCAGCTTTCTATGGGACAGCGTAGACACAGATACGCAGTATTTT	CASSFLWDSVDTDTQYF
TRBV5-4	many	-	TRBJ1-5	TGTGCCAGCAGCCCGGGCGGATTGGGGCCCCAGCATTTT	CASSPGGLGPQHF
TRBV2	many	TRBD2	TRBJ2-3	TGTGCCAGCAGGATCAAGCGGGAGCCCACAGATACGCAGTATTTT	CASRIKREPTDTQYF
TRBV7-9	many	TRBD1	TRBJ1-6	TGTGCCAGCAGCCCATGGGACAGCTATAATTCACCCCTCCACTTT	CASSPWDSYNSPLHF
TRBV12-3/TRBV12-4	many	-	TRBJ2-1	TGTGCTATAACTCAGGGGTTGAATGAGCAGTTCTTC	CAITQGLNEQFF
TRBV6-5	many	-	TRBJ2-7	TGTGCCAGCAGTCCAGGGGTCCACGAGCAGTACTTC	CASSPGVHEQYF
TRBV28	many	-	TRBJ2-2	TGTGCCAGCAGTCCCCTGATGCGGGCGAACACCGGGGAGCTGTTTTTT	CASSPLMRANTGELFF
TRBV28	many	-	TRBJ1-4	TGTGCCAGCAGTTTCATCCTGGGGGCGGCTAATGAAAAACTGTTTTTT	CASSFILGAANEKLFF
TRBV4-1	-	TRBD1	TRBJ2-2	TGCGCCAGCAGCCAAGAACAGGGGCTCCCATCCGGGGAGCTGTTTTTT	CASSQEQGLPSGELFF
TRBV27	few	TRBD1	TRBJ2-7	TGTGCCAGCAGTTTAGTGGGAGTGACAGGGTCTGTCGAGCAGTACTTC	CASSLVGVTGSVEQYF
TRBV6-6	many	TRBD2	TRBJ2-7	TGTGCCAGCAGTCCACCTACTAGCGGGGCAGACTACGAGCAGTACTTC	CASSPPTSGADYEQYF
TRBV7-2	many	-	TRBJ2-7	TGTGCCAGCAGCTTAGTATTTGACAAGTCCTACGAGCAGTACTTC	CASSLVFDKSYEQYF
TRBV6-2/TRBV6-3	many	TRBD2	TRBJ2-3	TGTGCCAGCAGGAGAGGACTAGCGGGAGGCCTAGCGGATACGCAGTATTTT	CASRRGLAGGLADTQYF
TRBV7-9	many	-	TRBJ1-5	TGTGCCAGCAGCTTATTCAATCAGCCCCAGCATTTT	CASSLFNQPQHF
TRBV4-3	-	TRBD2	TRBJ2-7	TGCGCCAGCAGCCAGGGACTAGCGGGGTCCCACGAGCAGTACTTC	CASSQGLAGSHEQYF
TRBV7-9	many	-	TRBJ2-3	TGTGCCAGCAGCCACCTGGAGGGACCCATTAGCACAGATACGCAGTATTTT	CASSHLEGPISTDTQYF
TRBV27	few	TRBD2	TRBJ2-1	TGTGCCAGCAGTGCGCATACAGGGGCGCGGGGGGGTAATGAGCAGTTCTTC	CASSAHTGARGGNEQFF
TRBV18	-	TRBD1	TRBJ2-1	TGTGCCAGCTCACCAACAGGGGGCTTCTACAATGAGCATTTCTTC	CASSPTGGFYNEHFF
TRBV2	few	-	TRBJ2-7	TGTGCCAGCTTTGGGCATGAATACTACGAGCAGTACTTC	CASFGHEYYEQYF
TRBV6-5	many	TRBD2	TRBJ2-7	TGTGCCAGCAGTTACTCTGGGGAGGGTACCTACGAGCAGTACTTC	CASSYSGEGTYEQYF
TRBV6-1	-	TRBD2	TRBJ2-1	TGTGCCAGCAGTTCCTCGGGGTTAGCGGGGGGGCTTAATGAGCAGTTCTTC	CASSSSGLAGGLNEQFF
TRBV7-3	-	-	TRBJ2-5	TGTGCCAGCGTATGTGCGGGGGCGGGTGAGACCCAGTACTTC	CASVCAGAGETQYF
TRBV4-3	-	-	TRBJ2-7	TGCGCCAGCAGCCAAGATCGAGGGTCCTGCGAGCAGTACTTC	CASSQDRGSCEQYF
TRBV5-4	many	-	TRBJ2-7	TGTGCCAGCAGCTTCGCACAGGGTTCCTACGAGCAGTACTTC	CASSFAQGSYEQYF
TRBV5-1	many	-	TRBJ2-7	TGCGCCAGCAGTATAGGGGGAGAAGGCTACGAGCAGTACTTC	CASSIGGEGYEQYF
TRBV20-1	many	TRBD1	TRBJ2-3	TGCAGTGCTAGAGATATCGTCGGGACAGGGGGCGCCGAGTGGTTGACAGATACGCAGTATTTT	CSARDIVGTGGAEWLTDTQYF
TRBV6-2/TRBV6-3	many	-	TRBJ2-7	TGTGCCAGCAGTTACGGGGGAGAGCAGTACTTC	CASSYGGEQYF
TRBV6-2/TRBV6-3	many	TRBD1	TRBJ2-1	TGTGCCAGCAGGACAGATGACAGGGAGTTCTTC	CASRTDDREFF
TRBV5-6	few	TRBD1	TRBJ1-1	TGTGCCAGCAGCCCGGGGGACAGGGGGAACACTGAAGCTTTCTTT	CASSPGDRGNTEAFF
TRBV5-4	-	TRBD2	TRBJ2-7	TGTGCCAGCAGCTTGTGGGGTACTAGCGGGCCACCGGGAGGCGAGCAGTACTTC	CASSLWGTSGPPGGEQYF